One and the same sample provided the 14 T cell receptor beta chains below, sequenced in a study of Ad26.COV2.S vaccination and SARS-CoV-2 variants. Some clones are missing from TCRdb's copy, which holds only in-frame ones; the method was immunoSEQ multiplex PCR. The sample holds 440,000 or so clones; approximately 90% are singletons and the top ten take around 1.8%. Treatment noted: roughly 19 received Ad26.COV2.S at low or high dose, single or two shots; 5 received placebo; per-sample allocation not given. Vaccine and placebo recipients were sampled on day 63 after the first injection. Sequencing was performed on peripheral blood, taken in a trial of Ad26.COV2.S vaccine versus placebo. The receptors were sampled from a person between 18 and 59 years old who received the Ad26.COV2.S COVID-19 vaccine or a placebo.

This clone was observed a single time. The J gene is TRBJ2-5, the V gene TRBV5-1; D is undetermined. The CDR3 is made up of 16 amino acids. CDR1 is SGHRS, CDR2 YFSETQ, per germline. The V end lost 4 bases, the J end lost 2 bases, and 18 bases lay between the germline ends. This CDR3 is CASSPSWLLGQETQYF. CDR3 sequence (DNA): TGCGCCAGCAGCCCCTCGTGGTTGTTGGGACAAGAGACCCAGTACTTC.

The rearrangement joins TRBV4-1 to TRBJ2-7; 8 positions agree with TRBD2. Germline V gives CDR1 MGHRA, CDR2 YSYEKL. Losses at the gene ends were 1 base for V and 3 bases for J; bases not matched to a gene: 11. The CDR3 runs 17 residues. CDR3 nucleotide sequence: TGCGCCAGCAGCCAAGGCCACGGGGCGGGGGGAGTCTACGAGCAGTACTTC. Protein product: CASSQGHGAGGVYEQYF.

This clone was found once. V is TRBV10-3 and J is TRBJ2-3; TRBD2 matches at 12 bases. This CDR3 region has 21 residues. V dropped 0 bases and J dropped 5; count of bases not matched to a gene: 18. The germline CDR1 and CDR2 sequences are ENHRY and SYGVKD. CDR3 sequence (DNA): TGTGCCATCAGTGAGTCGGTAGTTTTCGGACTAGCGGGGATCTATGGAGATACGCAGTATTTT. Its protein product is CAISESVVFGLAGIYGDTQYF.

The chain links TRBV4-3 to TRBJ1-1; 7 positions agree with TRBD1. J lost 3 bases, V lost 0 bases, and 10 bases had no gene match. The CDR3 is 17 amino acids. Looked up from germline, CDR1 is LGHNA and CDR2 is YSLEER. The CDR3, as DNA: TGCGCCAGCAGCCAAGAAATCCCTGACAGGGTGGACACTGAAGCTTTCTTT. This sequence encodes CASSQEIPDRVDTEAFF.

This chain uses TRBV5-1 with TRBJ2-3; D remains unclear. The V end was cut by 4 bases, the J end by 5 bases, with 5 bases between. Germline V gives CDR1 SGHRS, CDR2 YFSETQ. The CDR3 length is 11 residues. DNA of the CDR3: TGCGCCAGCAGCATCCAAGATACGCAGTATTTT. It specifies CASSIQDTQYF.

The chain joins TRBV6-5 to TRBJ1-2; the D is unclear. Germline V gives CDR1 MNHEY, CDR2 SVGAGI. This CDR3 has 14 amino acids. V lost 6 bases and J lost 4, with 15 bases in between. The CDR3 here is CASSPTGWGYGYTF. CDR3 coding DNA: TGTGCCAGCAGCCCGACGGGTTGGGGCTATGGCTACACCTTC.

V usage is TRBV5-1 and J usage is TRBJ2-2; 7 positions agree with TRBD1. Trimming removed 4 bases from V and 5 bases from J; junction bases left unmatched: 14. In germline, CDR1 is SGHRS, CDR2 YFSETQ. The CDR3 is 17 amino acids. The CDR3 sequence: CASSPTATGSGTGELFF. The CDR3 coding sequence is TGCGCCAGCAGCCCAACGGCGACAGGGAGTGGGACCGGGGAGCTGTTTTTT.

The chain couples TRBV6-6 to TRBJ1-5; the match to TRBD1 covers 11 bases. The length of the CDR3 is 16 residues. CDR1 and CDR2 from the germline V gene are MNHNY and SVGAGI (reference sequence). The junction had 5 bases not matched to a gene; V was cut back by 0 bases and J by 7 bases. DNA of the CDR3: TGTGCCAGCAGTTACTCCGGGACAGGGGGACCACAGCCCCAGCATTTT. Its translation: CASSYSGTGGPQPQHF.

CDR3 nucleotide sequence: TGTGCCAGCAGTCGCAGCGGCGGTAATTCACCCCTCCACTTT. Translating it yields CASSRSGGNSPLHF. The chain links TRBV28 to TRBJ1-6; no definite D call. V lost 5 bases and J lost 6, with 11 bases in between. Germline CDR1 reads MDHEN; CDR2 reads SYDVKM. This CDR3 has 14 amino acids.

V usage is TRBV6-5 and J usage is TRBJ1-1; 7 bases match TRBD1. The CDR3 spans 14 residues. Germline V CDR1 and CDR2: MNHEY, SVGAGI. The V segment lost 8 bases and the J segment 1 base; nucleotides outside the gene matches: 7. The CDR3 region has the DNA TGTGCCAGCGCATGGGACAGAAAGAACACTGAAGCTTTCTTT. This gives the protein CASAWDRKNTEAFF.

The DNA for the CDR3 is TGCGCCAGCAGTTGGCAGGGACAGGGCACTGAAGCTTTCTTT. The encoded protein is CASSWQGQGTEAFF. The rearrangement links TRBV10-2 to TRBJ1-1; the match to TRBD1 covers 9 bases. The CDR3 totals 14 residues. The junction had 5 bases not matched to a gene; V was cut back by 5 bases and J by 4 bases. From germline, CDR1 is WSHSY and CDR2 SAAADI.

The V call is TRBV4-3, the J call TRBJ1-4; D remains unclear. The CDR3 has 16 residues. V lost 0 bases to trimming and J lost 4 bases, with 12 bases between them. In germline, CDR1 is LGHNA, CDR2 YSLEER. CDR3 protein: CASSQETETFNEKLFF. The CDR3 DNA reads as TGCGCCAGCAGCCAAGAAACTGAGACCTTTAATGAAAAACTGTTTTTT.

The chain couples TRBV6-1 to TRBJ1-6; D call uncertain. Germline CDR1 and CDR2: MNHNS and SASEGT. This CDR3 contains 16 residues. Deletions cut 1 base from V and 0 bases from J, with 7 bases between. CDR3 loop: CASSEGRSSYNSPLHF. The CDR3 nucleotides read TGTGCCAGCAGTGAAGGACGGTCCTCCTATAATTCACCCCTCCACTTT.

V and J are TRBV7-2 and TRBJ1-4; 8 bases match TRBD1. In germline, CDR1 is SGHTA, CDR2 FQGNSA. This CDR3 spans 15 amino acids. V trimming: 1 base; J trimming: 8 bases; junction bases outside the gene matches: 6. The CDR3: CASSLGGTGLEKLFF. CDR3 in DNA: TGTGCCAGCAGCTTAGGAGGGACAGGTCTAGAAAAACTGTTTTTT.